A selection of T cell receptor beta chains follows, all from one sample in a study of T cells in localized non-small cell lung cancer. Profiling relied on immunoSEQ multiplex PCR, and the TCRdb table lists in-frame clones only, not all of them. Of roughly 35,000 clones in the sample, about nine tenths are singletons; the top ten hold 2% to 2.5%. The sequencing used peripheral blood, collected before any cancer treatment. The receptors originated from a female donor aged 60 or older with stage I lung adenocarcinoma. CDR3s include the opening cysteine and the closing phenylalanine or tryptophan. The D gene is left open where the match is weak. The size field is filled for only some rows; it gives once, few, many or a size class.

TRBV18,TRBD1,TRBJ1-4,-,TGTGCCACCACTCGGGGACAGGAGGGTGAAAAACTGTTTTTT,CATTRGQEGEKLFF
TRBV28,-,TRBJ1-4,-,TGTGCCAGCAGTCCGGGGTGGTTCAGACCGGTTGCTGCGGCTAATGAAAAACTGTTTTTT,CASSPGWFRPVAAANEKLFF
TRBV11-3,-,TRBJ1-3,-,TGTGCCAGCAGCCCAATCTTTGGCGCAGTCTCTGGAAACACCATATATTTT,CASSPIFGAVSGNTIYF
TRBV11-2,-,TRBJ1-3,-,TGTGCCAGCAGCTTATCCATCTCTGGAAACACCATATATTTT,CASSLSISGNTIYF
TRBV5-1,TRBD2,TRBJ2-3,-,TGCGCCAGCAGCGGGACTAGTTACTCAGATACGCAGTATTTT,CASSGTSYSDTQYF
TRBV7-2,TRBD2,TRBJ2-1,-,TGTGCCAGCAGCAATCCGGGACTAGCGGACAATGAGCAGTTCTTC,CASSNPGLADNEQFF
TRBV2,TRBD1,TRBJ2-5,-,TGTGCCAGCAGTGAAGGGACAGGGTGGAGGGAGACCCAGTACTTC,CASSEGTGWRETQYF
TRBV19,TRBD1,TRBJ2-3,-,TGTGCCAGTATGAGAGCGTGGGGGGACAGGGAGTCAGATACGCAGTATTTT,CASMRAWGDRESDTQYF
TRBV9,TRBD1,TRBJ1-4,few,TGTGCCAGCAGCGAGAGGGACAGGGCCGATGAAAAACTGTTTTTT,CASSERDRADEKLFF
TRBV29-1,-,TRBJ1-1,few,TGCAGCGTTGCAGAGGGGGTATCAAAAGCTTTCTTT,CSVAEGVSKAFF
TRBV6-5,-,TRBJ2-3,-,TGTGCCAGCAGCGAGAGAGATACGCAGTATTTT,CASSERDTQYF
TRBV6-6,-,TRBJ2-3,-,TGTGCCAGCAGTTACTCTAGGGCCGCAGATACGCAGTATTTT,CASSYSRAADTQYF
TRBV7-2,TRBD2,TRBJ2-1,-,TGTGCCAGCAGCACCTTAGCGGGGGGATTACACAATGAGCAGTTCTTC,CASSTLAGGLHNEQFF
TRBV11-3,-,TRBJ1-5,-,TGTGCCAGCAGCTTAGTCTTGGTCGCGAGCAATCAGCCCCAGCATTTT,CASSLVLVASNQPQHF
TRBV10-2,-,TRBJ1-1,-,TGCGCCAGCAGTGAGTCCGGGCAGTTAGATGAAGCTTTCTTT,CASSESGQLDEAFF
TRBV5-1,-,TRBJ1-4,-,TGCGCCAGCAGCTCCCGAACGGGGTTCGGAGAAAAACTGTTTTTT,CASSSRTGFGEKLFF
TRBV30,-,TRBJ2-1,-,TGTGCCTGGAGAGAAGCAGGGGGGACTCCATACAATGAGCAGTTCTTC,CAWREAGGTPYNEQFF
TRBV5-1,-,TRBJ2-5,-,TGCGCCAGCAGCTTCAAAGGGGAGGAAGAGACCCAGTACTTC,CASSFKGEEETQYF
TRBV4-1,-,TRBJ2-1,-,TGCGCCAGCAGCCAAGATTGGTACAATGAGCAGTTCTTC,CASSQDWYNEQFF
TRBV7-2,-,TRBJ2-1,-,TGTGCCAGCAGCTTAGCGGGGGGGGCTATTGGGAATGAGCAGTTCTTC,CASSLAGGAIGNEQFF
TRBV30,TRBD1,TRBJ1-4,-,TGTGCCTGGAGTCCATCTCAGGGGGCCGGTGAAAAACTGTTTTTT,CAWSPSQGAGEKLFF
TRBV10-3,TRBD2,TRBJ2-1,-,TGTGCCACCACCAGGGCTAGCGGGCCCCTCTCCTACAATGAGCAGTTCTTC,CATTRASGPLSYNEQFF
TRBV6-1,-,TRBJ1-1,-,TGTGCCAGCAGTGAATTAACTGAAGCTTTCTTT,CASSELTEAFF
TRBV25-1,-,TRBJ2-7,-,TGTGCCAGCAGCCCCCCATTGTGGGGTGAGCAGTACTTC,CASSPPLWGEQYF
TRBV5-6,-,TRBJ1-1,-,TGTGCCAGCAGCCCCTGGGGTGGCACTGAAGCTTTCTTT,CASSPWGGTEAFF
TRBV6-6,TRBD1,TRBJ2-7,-,TGTGCCAGCAGCCCAGGGACAGAAAAGCAGTACTTC,CASSPGTEKQYF
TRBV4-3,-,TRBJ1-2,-,TGCGCCAGCAGCTCCCGGGACGGGGGCTATGGCTACACCTTC,CASSSRDGGYGYTF
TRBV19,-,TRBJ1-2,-,TGTGCCAGTAGACAAACCTCCGGGACGGCCAACTATGGCTACACCTTC,CASRQTSGTANYGYTF
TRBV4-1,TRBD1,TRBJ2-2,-,TGCGCCAGCAGGCATACTGGACAGGGAGACACCGGGGAGCTGTTTTTT,CASRHTGQGDTGELFF
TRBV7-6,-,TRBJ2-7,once,TGTGCCAGCAGTCAGACCTCGGGGTACGAGCAGTACTTC,CASSQTSGYEQYF
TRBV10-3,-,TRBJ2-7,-,TGTGCCATCAGTGAGTCTACAGGTCTTTACGAGCAGTACTTC,CAISESTGLYEQYF
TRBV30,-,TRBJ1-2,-,TGTGCCTGGACAGATACTAACTATGGCTACACCTTC,CAWTDTNYGYTF
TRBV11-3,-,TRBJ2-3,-,TGTGCCAGCAGCTTAGGGACAGATACGCAGTATTTT,CASSLGTDTQYF
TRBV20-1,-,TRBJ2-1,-,TGCAGTGCTAGTAATCTCGAGGGACGGTTCTTC,CSASNLEGRFF
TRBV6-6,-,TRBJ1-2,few,TGTGCCAGCAGTCCGAACGCGGGATGGGGCTACACCTTC,CASSPNAGWGYTF
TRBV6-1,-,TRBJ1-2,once,TGTGCCAGCAGCCACCGGGACCGAGGTGGCTACACCTTC,CASSHRDRGGYTF
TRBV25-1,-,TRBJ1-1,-,TGTGCCAGCAGTGGCCCGGTGAACACTGAAGCTTTCTTT,CASSGPVNTEAFF
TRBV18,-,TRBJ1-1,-,TGTGCCAGCTCACCTCAGAGGTTAGGGGGAGAAGGGGGCACTGAAGCTTTCTTT,CASSPQRLGGEGGTEAFF
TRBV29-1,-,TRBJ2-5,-,TGCAGCGTTAAGTCGGGGTGGGAGACCCAGTACTTC,CSVKSGWETQYF
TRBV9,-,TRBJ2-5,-,TGTGCCAGCAGCGTAGCGGGGGCCGAGGAGACCCAGTACTTC,CASSVAGAEETQYF
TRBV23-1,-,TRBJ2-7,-,TGCGCCAGCACCCCTCGGGACCGGTATTACGAGCAGTACTTC,CASTPRDRYYEQYF
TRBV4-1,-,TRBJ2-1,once,TGCGCCAGCAGCCAAGTCGGTGTCGCAAGAGGCAATGAGCAGTTCTTC,CASSQVGVARGNEQFF
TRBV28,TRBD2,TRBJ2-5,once,TGTGCCAGCAGGGCCAGCGGGGGGGCTCAAGAGACCCAGTACTTC,CASRASGGAQETQYF
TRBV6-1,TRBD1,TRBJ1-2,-,TGTGCCAGCAGTGACTTGGGGACAGGGGGCGGGAAGCTCTATGGCTACACCTTC,CASSDLGTGGGKLYGYTF
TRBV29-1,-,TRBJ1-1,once,TGCAGCGTAAGGGGGTACACTGAAGCTTTCTTT,CSVRGYTEAFF
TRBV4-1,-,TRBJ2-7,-,TGCGCCAGCAGCCCCCATCTCCCGGGACCCTTAAATTCCTACGAGCAGTACTTC,CASSPHLPGPLNSYEQYF
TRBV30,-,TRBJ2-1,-,TGTGCCTGGGGACAGAGCTCCTACAATGAGCAGTTCTTC,CAWGQSSYNEQFF
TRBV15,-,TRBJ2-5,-,TGTGCCACCAGCAGACCCGGGACACCAGAGACCCAGTACTTC,CATSRPGTPETQYF
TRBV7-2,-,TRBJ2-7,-,TGTGCCAGCAGCGGAGGTCAGGGGCCGCCGTACGAGCAGTACTTC,CASSGGQGPPYEQYF